Listed below are T cell receptor beta chains from one sample, sequenced in a study of OX40 agonist ivuxolimab in advanced cancers. The method was immunoSEQ multiplex PCR; TCRdb's version includes in-frame clones alone and lacks a portion of them. The sample lists about 50,000 clones, approximately 80% occurring once. The source material was CD4+ or CD8+ T cells sorted from blood, sampled in a trial of the OX40 agonist ivuxolimab. The source is an adult with an advanced solid tumor such as melanoma, head and neck, liver or kidney cancer. CDR3s include the opening cysteine and the closing phenylalanine or tryptophan. D genes are given only for firm matches. Rows give clone size only sometimes, using once, few, many, or a class for an expanded clone.

TRBV18	TRBJ2-5	NA	NA	14	TGTGCCAGCTCACCGTTGGACAGACAAGAGACCCAGTACTTC	CASSPLDRQETQYF
TRBV25-1	TRBJ1-2	NA	NA	17	TGTGCCAGCAGTGAGGAGTCGGCAGGGAGGGCGATGCATGGCTACACCTTC	CASSEESAGRAMHGYTF
TRBV4-1	TRBJ1-2	few	NA	14	TGCGCCAGCAGCCAAGAACCCCGAAACTATGGCTACACCTTC	CASSQEPRNYGYTF
TRBV27	TRBJ1-1	NA	TRBD1	16	TGTGCCAGCAGTTCCGCAGGGGGACACCCGAACACTGAAGCTTTCTTT	CASSSAGGHPNTEAFF
TRBV7-2	TRBJ2-3	NA	NA	15	TGTGCCAGCAGCTTAACCCCCAGCCGCGGAGATACGCAGTATTTT	CASSLTPSRGDTQYF
TRBV27	TRBJ2-7	NA	NA	14	TGTGCCAGCAGTAAGGGTACTCTTTCCTACGAGCAGTACTTC	CASSKGTLSYEQYF
TRBV14	TRBJ2-7	NA	NA	15	TGTGCCAGCAGTTCAAGTTCGGGTCTTTACTACGAGCAGTACTTC	CASSSSSGLYYEQYF
TRBV7-9	TRBJ1-4	few	NA	12	TGTGCCAGCAGCTTAGTAGTGGGAAAACTGTTTTTT	CASSLVVGKLFF
TRBV28	TRBJ1-2	NA	NA	13	TGTGCCAGCACCCCGGCCCGGGAGAGGGGCTACACCTTC	CASTPARERGYTF
TRBV30	TRBJ1-5	NA	NA	13	TGTGCCTGGAGCGCGGACAGCAATCAGCCCCAGCATTTT	CAWSADSNQPQHF
TRBV5-1	TRBJ1-2	NA	TRBD1	14	TGCGCCAGCCGTCCGGGACAGTCGAACTATGGCTACACCTTC	CASRPGQSNYGYTF
TRBV7-2	TRBJ2-7	NA	TRBD1	16	TGTGCCAGCAGCTTCTCCGGGACAGGGGACGCCTACGAGCAGTACTTC	CASSFSGTGDAYEQYF
TRBV27	TRBJ2-2	NA	NA	17	TGTGCCAGCCGACCCGGCGTGGGGGGGCTTATCACCGGGGAGCTGTTTTTT	CASRPGVGGLITGELFF
TRBV14	TRBJ2-1	NA	TRBD2	16	TGTGCCAGCAGCCAAGATCGTGGACTAGCGTGGAATGAGCAGTTCTTC	CASSQDRGLAWNEQFF
TRBV6-1	TRBJ1-2	NA	NA	16	TGTGCCAGCAGTGAAAACGGGCAGGGAAAGGGCTATGGCTACACCTTC	CASSENGQGKGYGYTF
TRBV7-2	TRBJ1-1	once	TRBD1	16	TGTGCCAGCAGCTTAGATGGCCGACAGGGTATAGCTGAAGCTTTCTTT	CASSLDGRQGIAEAFF
TRBV5-5	TRBJ2-1	NA	NA	16	TGTGCCAGCAGCGCCCAACTAGCCACACAAGGAAATGAGCAGTTCTTC	CASSAQLATQGNEQFF
TRBV7-2	TRBJ1-4	NA	NA	14	TGTGCCAGCAGCGTTACTCGGGGGGGCGAAAAACTGTTTTTT	CASSVTRGGEKLFF
TRBV5-1	TRBJ1-3	once	NA	14	TGCGCCAGCAGCCCAAACCTAGGTGGAAACACCATATATTTT	CASSPNLGGNTIYF
TRBV5-1	TRBJ2-1	few	TRBD2	15	TGCGCCAGCAGCGGCGCTAGCGGGAGCTACAATGAGCAGTTCTTC	CASSGASGSYNEQFF
TRBV7-3	TRBJ2-2	NA	TRBD1	16	TGTGCCAGCAGCGCAGGGGGCGGTTCGAACACCGGGGAGCTGTTTTTT	CASSAGGGSNTGELFF
TRBV11-2	TRBJ2-5	NA	NA	13	TGTGCCAGCAGCTTAGCTCAACAAGAGACCCAGTACTTC	CASSLAQQETQYF
TRBV7-7	TRBJ2-1	NA	NA	12	TGTGCCAGCAGCCCCCTCAACAATGAGCAGTTCTTC	CASSPLNNEQFF
TRBV7-2	TRBJ1-2	NA	TRBD1	16	TGTGCCAGCAGCCTCCTTAGGGACAGGGGTGTCTCTGGCTACACCTTC	CASSLLRDRGVSGYTF
TRBV5-1	TRBJ2-3	NA	NA	18	TGCGCCAGCAGCTTGGGTGTCTCCGCCGCCACCCGCACAGGTACGCAGTATTTT	CASSLGVSAATRTGTQYF
TRBV6-6	TRBJ2-1	once	NA	12	TGTGCCAGCAGTCAACTAAACAATGAGCAGTTCTTC	CASSQLNNEQFF
TRBV7-2	TRBJ1-2	NA	NA	13	TGTGCCAGCAGCTTGGGCAGTTTCTATGGCTACACCTTC	CASSLGSFYGYTF
TRBV27	TRBJ2-7	NA	TRBD2	17	TGTGCCAGCAGTCGGTCCCGGGAGGCAGGGTGGGCCTACGAGCAGTACTTC	CASSRSREAGWAYEQYF
TRBV7-8	TRBJ1-6	NA	TRBD1	13	TGTGCCAGCAGCTGGGACAGGCACTCACCCCTCCACTTT	CASSWDRHSPLHF
TRBV5-6	TRBJ2-1	NA	NA	11	TGTGCCAGCAGTACCTACAATGAGCAGTTCTTC	CASSTYNEQFF
TRBV4-2	TRBJ1-3	once	NA	15	TGTGCCAGCAGCCATCTTTACCGGGAGGGTAACACCATATATTTT	CASSHLYREGNTIYF
TRBV29-1	TRBJ1-1	NA	TRBD1	13	TGCAGCGTTCTTGGACAGGGGAGCACTGAAGCTTTCTTT	CSVLGQGSTEAFF
TRBV28	TRBJ2-2	NA	NA	18	TGTGCCAGCAGTTCGTTGTGGAGTGAAGGGTCGAACACCGGGGAGCTGTTTTTT	CASSSLWSEGSNTGELFF